The clone carrying this TCR beta chain was recorded a few times. The antigen is undetermined. CDR3 length: 15 residues. The V end lost 3 bases, the J end lost 6 bases, and 12 bases lay between the germline ends. Construction of TCR beta libraries relied on iRepertoire HTBI primers and on Arm-PCR targeting CDR3 regions. One entry per CDR3 protein results from TCRdb running MiXCR on the multiplex PCR reads. The sample shows 200,000 to 250,000 distinct CDR3 sequences, approximately 18% of them seen only once. This specimen comes from a study of regulatory T cells in long-lasting Graves disease. The study's findings and limits: TRBV28, TRBJ1-2 and TRBJ2-5 were favored in persistent disease.

Indicated time point: newly diagnosed GD, antithyroid drugs for less than 3 months. PBMC RNA served as the TCR library source. The patients were enrolled through endocrinology in Xi'an, China. The same data also went into a second study, on T cells in Graves' hyperthyroidism and ophthalmopathy. That publication notes: HTBI primers were employed in a first-round RT-PCR of the TCR CDR3.

The chain links TRBV12-3 or TRBV12-4 to TRBJ1-6; D is ambiguous. The material was peripheral blood mononuclear cells (PBMCs), obtained at new diagnosis, from a patient treated with antithyroid drugs. The sequence came from a young woman with Graves disease. The CDR3 reads CASSFSGQFNSPLHF. The CDR3 nucleotides read TGTGCCAGCAGTTTTTCCGGGCAGTTTAATTCACCCCTCCACTTT.